This is a list of T cell receptor beta chains from one sample in a study of blood T cell repertoires in COVID-19. Sequenced by immunoSEQ multiplex PCR; TCRdb stores in-frame clones only, minus some. The table lists about 74,000 clones, around nine tenths of them singletons. Sequenced material: peripheral blood. These receptors originate from a human donor in a cohort sampled during active COVID-19. CDR3s include the opening cysteine and the closing phenylalanine or tryptophan. The D gene is left open where the match is weak. Some rows have no size entry. The others give once, few or many, or a class for an expanded clone.

v_call: TRBV3-1/TRBV3-2
d_call: TRBD2
j_call: TRBJ2-1
clone_size: .
cdr3_nt: TGTGCCAGCAGCCTAGGACTAGCGGGTGCCAATGAGCAGTTCTTC
cdr3_aa: CASSLGLAGANEQFF

v_call: TRBV5-6
d_call: TRBD2
j_call: TRBJ2-7
clone_size: .
cdr3_nt: TGTGCCAGCAGCTTGCCGGGACTAGCGGTCTACGAGCAGTACTTC
cdr3_aa: CASSLPGLAVYEQYF

v_call: TRBV3-1/TRBV3-2
d_call: .
j_call: TRBJ2-7
clone_size: .
cdr3_nt: TGTGCCAGCAGCCAAGCAGCAGCGGGCGCCTACGAGCAGTACTTC
cdr3_aa: CASSQAAAGAYEQYF

v_call: TRBV11-2
d_call: .
j_call: TRBJ2-3
clone_size: .
cdr3_nt: TGTGCCAGCAGCTTACTGGGGGCAAGGACAGATACGCAGTATTTT
cdr3_aa: CASSLLGARTDTQYF

v_call: TRBV28
d_call: .
j_call: TRBJ1-4
clone_size: .
cdr3_nt: TGTGCCAGCTCGGGTCTAGGGGATGAAAAACTGTTTTTT
cdr3_aa: CASSGLGDEKLFF

v_call: TRBV11-2
d_call: .
j_call: TRBJ1-2
clone_size: .
cdr3_nt: TGTGCCAGCAGCTTACAATGGGGCCCTAACTATGGCTACACCTTC
cdr3_aa: CASSLQWGPNYGYTF

v_call: TRBV7-8
d_call: .
j_call: TRBJ1-1
clone_size: .
cdr3_nt: TGTGCCAGCAGCTTTGGGGCGGGGGTCACTGAAGCTTTCTTT
cdr3_aa: CASSFGAGVTEAFF

v_call: TRBV3-1/TRBV3-2
d_call: .
j_call: TRBJ2-4
clone_size: once
cdr3_nt: TGTGCCAGCAGCCAAGATTGGAGGGTAAGAGAGATAGTCATTCAGTACTTC
cdr3_aa: CASSQDWRVREIVIQYF

v_call: TRBV6-4
d_call: .
j_call: TRBJ2-7
clone_size: .
cdr3_nt: TGTGCCACACAGACCCGGCGGGGCTACGAGCAGTACTTC
cdr3_aa: CATQTRRGYEQYF

v_call: TRBV5-1
d_call: .
j_call: TRBJ2-7
clone_size: .
cdr3_nt: TGCGCCAGCAGCTTGGGTCAGGCGGGCTCCGAGCAGTACTTC
cdr3_aa: CASSLGQAGSEQYF

v_call: TRBV5-5
d_call: .
j_call: TRBJ2-5
clone_size: .
cdr3_nt: TGTGCCAGCAGCTTGGTCCAGGGGAGGGGGACCCAGTACTTC
cdr3_aa: CASSLVQGRGTQYF

v_call: TRBV9
d_call: .
j_call: TRBJ2-5
clone_size: .
cdr3_nt: TGTGCCAGCAGCGTAGTCGACAGGGGAGGGCAAGAGACCCAGTACTTC
cdr3_aa: CASSVVDRGGQETQYF

v_call: TRBV4-2
d_call: .
j_call: TRBJ2-4
clone_size: .
cdr3_nt: TGTGCCAGCAGCCAAGACTCGCGCTCAAACATTCAGTACTTC
cdr3_aa: CASSQDSRSNIQYF

v_call: TRBV7-2
d_call: .
j_call: TRBJ2-1
clone_size: .
cdr3_nt: TGTGCCAGCAGCTTTGAGGGCGGGTACAATGAGCAGTTCTTC
cdr3_aa: CASSFEGGYNEQFF

v_call: TRBV3-1/TRBV3-2
d_call: .
j_call: TRBJ2-1
clone_size: .
cdr3_nt: TGTGCCAGCAGCCAGCGGGAAAGGGGCGAGCAGTTCTTC
cdr3_aa: CASSQRERGEQFF

v_call: TRBV27
d_call: TRBD2
j_call: TRBJ2-3
clone_size: .
cdr3_nt: TGTGCCGCGGGGGGGGATTCCCGCACAGATACGCAGTATTTT
cdr3_aa: CAAGGDSRTDTQYF

v_call: TRBV6-5
d_call: TRBD1
j_call: TRBJ1-4
clone_size: .
cdr3_nt: TGTGCCAGCATCATGACAGGGCTGACTAATGAAAAACTGTTTTTT
cdr3_aa: CASIMTGLTNEKLFF

v_call: TRBV5-1
d_call: TRBD2
j_call: TRBJ2-7
clone_size: .
cdr3_nt: TGCGCCAGCAGCTTGGCCCTCCGACTAGCGGGCAGCTCCTACGAGCAGTACTTC
cdr3_aa: CASSLALRLAGSSYEQYF

v_call: TRBV5-1
d_call: TRBD2
j_call: TRBJ2-5
clone_size: .
cdr3_nt: TGCGCCAGCAGCTTGGTACCCCTAGCGGGAGCCGAGACCCAGTACTTC
cdr3_aa: CASSLVPLAGAETQYF

v_call: TRBV29-1
d_call: TRBD1
j_call: TRBJ1-2
clone_size: .
cdr3_nt: TGCAGCGTTTCGGACAGGGGGAAGGGTGGCTACACCTTC
cdr3_aa: CSVSDRGKGGYTF

v_call: TRBV30
d_call: .
j_call: TRBJ2-7
clone_size: many
cdr3_nt: TGTGCCTGGAGCGCACTCGAGAGGAAGCAGTACTTC
cdr3_aa: CAWSALERKQYF

v_call: TRBV2
d_call: TRBD1
j_call: TRBJ1-6
clone_size: .
cdr3_nt: TGTGCCAGCAGTTCGGACAAGGGGGCTAATTCACCCCTCCACTTT
cdr3_aa: CASSSDKGANSPLHF

v_call: TRBV2
d_call: .
j_call: TRBJ2-4
clone_size: .
cdr3_nt: TGTGCCAGTAGAGACGACAGGATGGCCGGGAAAAACATTCAGTACTTC
cdr3_aa: CASRDDRMAGKNIQYF

v_call: TRBV29-1
d_call: .
j_call: TRBJ2-5
clone_size: .
cdr3_nt: TGCAGCGTTCGTAGTTACCAAGAGACCCAGTACTTC
cdr3_aa: CSVRSYQETQYF

v_call: TRBV27
d_call: TRBD1
j_call: TRBJ2-1
clone_size: .
cdr3_nt: TGTGCCAGCAGTTCCTTGGGACAGCATAATGAGCAGTTCTTC
cdr3_aa: CASSSLGQHNEQFF

v_call: TRBV25-1
d_call: .
j_call: TRBJ2-1
clone_size: .
cdr3_nt: TGTGCCAGCAGTGGAGACCTCGGGACAAGATACAATGAGCAGTTCTTC
cdr3_aa: CASSGDLGTRYNEQFF

v_call: TRBV5-3
d_call: TRBD1
j_call: TRBJ2-1
clone_size: .
cdr3_nt: TGTGCCAGAAGCCGCTCCCAGCGGACAGGGGATAATGAGCAGTTCTTC
cdr3_aa: CARSRSQRTGDNEQFF

v_call: TRBV5-4
d_call: .
j_call: TRBJ2-5
clone_size: .
cdr3_nt: TGTGCCAGCAGCGTGGACCCAGGAGGCCAAGAGACCCAGTACTTC
cdr3_aa: CASSVDPGGQETQYF

v_call: TRBV7-2
d_call: TRBD2
j_call: TRBJ2-1
clone_size: .
cdr3_nt: TGTGCCAGCAGCTTGGGACTAGCGATCTACAATGAGCAGTTCTTC
cdr3_aa: CASSLGLAIYNEQFF

v_call: TRBV28
d_call: .
j_call: TRBJ1-2
clone_size: .
cdr3_nt: TGTGCCAGCGGAACTTTAGTGACAGGATCCTATGGCTACACCTTC
cdr3_aa: CASGTLVTGSYGYTF

v_call: TRBV7-9
d_call: TRBD1
j_call: TRBJ2-3
clone_size: .
cdr3_nt: TGTGCCAGCAGCTCGCGACCCTTGACAGGGTTCTACACAGATACGCAGTATTTT
cdr3_aa: CASSSRPLTGFYTDTQYF

v_call: TRBV2
d_call: .
j_call: TRBJ2-7
clone_size: .
cdr3_nt: TGTGCCAGCCCACCGACGGGCGGGACCTTCTACGAGCAGTACTTC
cdr3_aa: CASPPTGGTFYEQYF

v_call: TRBV6-1
d_call: TRBD1
j_call: TRBJ1-2
clone_size: .
cdr3_nt: TGTGCCAGCAGTGACCTGGACAGGCTAGGCGGCTACACCTTC
cdr3_aa: CASSDLDRLGGYTF

v_call: TRBV19
d_call: TRBD2
j_call: TRBJ2-7
clone_size: .
cdr3_nt: TGTGCCAGTAGGTTGGGGTCCGGGGGGGACGGGTGGCTTTACGAGCAGTACTTC
cdr3_aa: CASRLGSGGDGWLYEQYF

v_call: TRBV7-9
d_call: .
j_call: TRBJ2-1
clone_size: .
cdr3_nt: TGTGCCAGCAGCCCCCGCGGGGGCCAAAGCTCCTACAATGAGCAGTTCTTC
cdr3_aa: CASSPRGGQSSYNEQFF

v_call: TRBV5-1
d_call: .
j_call: TRBJ2-3
clone_size: .
cdr3_nt: TGCGCCAGCAGCTTGGAAGGGACTCCCACAGATACGCAGTATTTT
cdr3_aa: CASSLEGTPTDTQYF

v_call: TRBV7-2
d_call: TRBD1
j_call: TRBJ1-6
clone_size: .
cdr3_nt: TGTGCCAGCAGTCCGGGACAGGGGTTGTCACCCCTCCACTTT
cdr3_aa: CASSPGQGLSPLHF

v_call: TRBV2
d_call: TRBD1
j_call: TRBJ2-2
clone_size: .
cdr3_nt: TGTGCCAGCAGTGAAGCCAGGGACAGGGGGGACACCGGGGAGCTGTTTTTT
cdr3_aa: CASSEARDRGDTGELFF

v_call: TRBV10-2
d_call: TRBD1
j_call: TRBJ2-7
clone_size: .
cdr3_nt: TGCGCCAGCAGTGAGTCCGGGACAGAGAAGCCCTACGAGCAGTACTTC
cdr3_aa: CASSESGTEKPYEQYF

v_call: TRBV7-3
d_call: TRBD1
j_call: TRBJ1-5
clone_size: .
cdr3_nt: TGTGCCAGCAGCTTAAACAGGGGGAGTAGAGGACAGCCCCAGCATTTT
cdr3_aa: CASSLNRGSRGQPQHF

v_call: TRBV6-2/TRBV6-3
d_call: .
j_call: TRBJ1-1
clone_size: .
cdr3_nt: TGTGCCAGCAGTGACCCCCCAGGGGAAGCTTTCTTT
cdr3_aa: CASSDPPGEAFF

v_call: TRBV2
d_call: TRBD1
j_call: TRBJ2-1
clone_size: .
cdr3_nt: TGTGCCAGCAGTGTAGCCGCCGGGACAGGACGTTTTTACAATGAGCAGTTCTTC
cdr3_aa: CASSVAAGTGRFYNEQFF

v_call: TRBV7-9
d_call: TRBD1
j_call: TRBJ2-5
clone_size: .
cdr3_nt: TGTGCCAGCAGCTTAGTTCCCTGGGGACAGGGGCGAGAAGAGACCCAGTACTTC
cdr3_aa: CASSLVPWGQGREETQYF

v_call: TRBV7-9
d_call: .
j_call: TRBJ1-2
clone_size: few
cdr3_nt: TGTGCCAGCAGCTTCCAACAGGACAGCTTCTTC
cdr3_aa: CASSFQQDSFF

v_call: TRBV14
d_call: TRBD2
j_call: TRBJ2-3
clone_size: .
cdr3_nt: TGTGCCAGCAGCCCTATAGCGGGAGCGAGAGATACGCAGTATTTT
cdr3_aa: CASSPIAGARDTQYF

v_call: TRBV28
d_call: .
j_call: TRBJ2-1
clone_size: .
cdr3_nt: TGTGCCAGCAGGAACCGGGAGCCTCCGTACAATGAGCAGTTCTTC
cdr3_aa: CASRNREPPYNEQFF

v_call: TRBV21-1
d_call: .
j_call: TRBJ2-3
clone_size: .
cdr3_nt: TGTGCCAGCAGCAAAGGCAGGATCACAGATACGCAGTATTTT
cdr3_aa: CASSKGRITDTQYF

v_call: TRBV28
d_call: TRBD2
j_call: TRBJ2-7
clone_size: .
cdr3_nt: TGTGCCAGCAGTTTATCCCTTTTACTAGCGGGAGTAATGTACGAGCAGTACTTC
cdr3_aa: CASSLSLLLAGVMYEQYF

v_call: TRBV18
d_call: TRBD1
j_call: TRBJ1-2
clone_size: .
cdr3_nt: TGTGCCAGCTCACTGACAGGGCGCTATGGCTACACCTTC
cdr3_aa: CASSLTGRYGYTF

v_call: TRBV7-2
d_call: .
j_call: TRBJ1-1
clone_size: .
cdr3_nt: TGTGCCAGCAGCGACGGGGGATGGACTGAAGCTTTCTTT
cdr3_aa: CASSDGGWTEAFF

v_call: TRBV5-1
d_call: .
j_call: TRBJ2-1
clone_size: .
cdr3_nt: TGCGCCAGCAGCTTGGGCGGACTAAACTATGAGCAGTTCTTC
cdr3_aa: CASSLGGLNYEQFF

v_call: TRBV6-5
d_call: TRBD2
j_call: TRBJ2-1
clone_size: .
cdr3_nt: TGTGCCAGCAGTTACTCGAGACTAGCGGGAGGCGTTGAGCAGTTCTTC
cdr3_aa: CASSYSRLAGGVEQFF

v_call: TRBV10-3
d_call: .
j_call: TRBJ1-2
clone_size: few
cdr3_nt: TGTGCCATCAGTGAATCAGGGCTTTGGGGCGGCTACACCTTC
cdr3_aa: CAISESGLWGGYTF

v_call: TRBV28
d_call: .
j_call: TRBJ2-3
clone_size: .
cdr3_nt: TGTGCCAGCAGTTTACTCGCAGGAGGTGGGACAGATACGCAGTATTTT
cdr3_aa: CASSLLAGGGTDTQYF